This record looks at one T cell receptor beta chain sequence and its context. Produced via immunoSEQ multiplex PCR; TCRdb's table is partial and in-frame only. The sample lists 95,000 to 120,000 clones, about 93% occurring once. These data belong to a study of T cells after somatic rescue of genetic block. V was cut by 0 bases and J by 7 bases, with 10 bases left in between. The CDR3 totals 14 residues. Germline assignment: CDR1 MNHNS and CDR2 SASEGT. This chain connects TRBV6-1 to TRBJ1-5; D gene unclear. Input material: peripheral blood mononuclear cells (PBMCs). This TCR was sampled from a woman aged 18-29 years. In nucleotides, the CDR3 is TGTGCCAGCAGTGAAGCAGGGATCCGGCAGCCCCAGCATTTT. Translation gives CASSEAGIRQPQHF.